Each of the 32 T cell receptor beta chains below was sequenced from the same sample in a study of blood T cell repertoires in COVID-19. The protocol was immunoSEQ multiplex PCR, while the TCRdb copy is restricted to in-frame clones and leaves out a portion. The repertoire consists of around 120,000 clones, with under 95% occurring once and the leading ten covering 4.6%. Sequencing was done on a sample of peripheral blood. The receptors originated from a man in his fifties or sixties with COVID-19, enrolled during active disease.

The V call is TRBV11-3, the J call TRBJ1-5; D may be TRBD1 (6 bases). Trimming removed 1 base at V and 3 bases at J, with 7 bases between. The CDR3 spans 14 residues. The germline V gene encodes CDR1 SGHNT and CDR2 YENEEA. The CDR3 spells CASSLAGDNQPQHF. Here the CDR3 DNA reads TGTGCCAGCAGCTTAGCAGGGGACAATCAGCCCCAGCATTTT.

The chain carries TRBV19 and TRBJ1-4, with D uncertain. Germline lookup yields CDR1 LNHDA and CDR2 SQIVND (reference sequence). The CDR3 is made up of 13 amino acids. V was clipped by 6 bases and J by 7 bases, with 12 bases between them. CDR3 protein: CASSSRTFEKLFF. Written as DNA, the CDR3 is TGTGCCAGTAGCTCCCGGACTTTTGAAAAACTGTTTTTT.

This chain uses TRBV30 with TRBJ1-4; 7 bases align to TRBD1. The CDR3 spans 16 residues. From germline, CDR1 is GTSNPN and CDR2 SVGIG (reference sequence). Trimming took 7 bases from V and 0 from J; bases not matched to a gene: 11. The CDR3 region has the DNA TGTGCCTCCACGGAGGGGGCGGGTGCAACTAATGAAAAACTGTTTTTT. Protein: CASTEGAGATNEKLFF.

The chain employs TRBV9 and TRBJ2-2; tentative D call: TRBD2 (5 bases). This CDR3 region has 19 residues. V gave up 2 bases and J gave up 4 bases, with 24 bases separating them. The germline V gene has CDR1 SGDLS and CDR2 YYNGEE. CDR3 sequence (DNA): TGTGCCAGCAGCGTCAGTCGCGTATCCTCAGGAGAGGGCACCGGGGAGCTGTTTTTT. It specifies CASSVSRVSSGEGTGELFF.

The chain joins TRBV2 to TRBJ2-2; 8 nucleotides match TRBD1. From germline, CDR1 is SNHLY and CDR2 FYNNEI. The CDR3 extends over 14 amino acids. V shed 8 bases, J shed 1 base, and the junction held 3 bases outside the gene matches. The CDR3 sequence is CASAGQVNTGELFF. CDR3 in DNA: TGTGCCAGCGCGGGACAGGTGAACACCGGGGAGCTGTTTTTT.

The rearrangement uses TRBV18 and TRBJ1-3; TRBD1 might be the D (5 bases). This CDR3 is built from 15 residues. Germline V lookup: CDR1 KGHSH, CDR2 LQKENI. Trimming took off 0 bases at V and 1 base at J, with 7 bases between the two ends. The DNA of the CDR3 is TGTGCCAGCTCACCACCATCAGGGTCTGGAAACACCATATATTTT. Its translation is CASSPPSGSGNTIYF. Together with reference TRBV18 and TRBJ1-3, the CDR3 gives the full variable domain: NAGVMQNPRHLVRRRGQEARLRCSPMKGHSHVYWYRQLPEEGLKFMVYLQKENIIDESGMPKERFSAEFPKEGPSILRIQQVVRGDSAAYFCASSPPSGSGNTIYFGEGSWLTVV.

The V and J genes are TRBV2 and TRBJ1-1, with D tentatively TRBD1 (6 bases). This CDR3 comprises 15 residues. Per germline, CDR1 SNHLY and CDR2 FYNNEI. V dropped 4 bases and J dropped 3 bases, with 15 bases sitting between them. Written as DNA, the CDR3 is TGTGCCAGCAGTGTAGAAGGGGGTCAGGACACTGAAGCTTTCTTT. Translation: CASSVEGGQDTEAFF.

The rearrangement uses TRBV12-5 and TRBJ2-2, with 9 nucleotides matching TRBD1. J gave up 5 bases and V 3 bases, and 10 bases lay outside the gene matches. The CDR3 runs to 17 residues. In germline, CDR1 is LGHNT, CDR2 FRNRAP. CDR3 bases: TGTGCTAGTGGTTTCCAGGCACAGGGGGCATATACCGGGGAGCTGTTTTTT. Its protein is CASGFQAQGAYTGELFF.

The chain joins TRBV11-3 to TRBJ2-5; D possibly corresponds to TRBD2 (5 bases). The CDR3 is made up of 13 amino acids. Trimming took off 3 bases at V and 5 bases at J, with 10 bases between the two ends. The V gene's germline CDR1 is SGHNT and CDR2 YENEEA. This CDR3 is CASSLGVAETQYF. CDR3 bases: TGTGCCAGCAGCTTGGGAGTCGCGGAGACCCAGTACTTC.

V usage is TRBV27 and J usage is TRBJ2-1, with 8 bases fitting TRBD1. The trim removed 7 bases at V and 0 bases at J, leaving 5 bases unmatched. Germline V lookup: CDR1 MNHEY, CDR2 SMNVEV (reference sequence). CDR3 size: 15 residues. CDR3 DNA: TGTGCCAGCACAAACAGGGGGGTCTCCTACAATGAGCAGTTCTTC. Translation gives CASTNRGVSYNEQFF.

DNA of the CDR3: TGTGCCAGCTCACCCGGGACAGACTATGGCTACACCTTC. Translating it yields CASSPGTDYGYTF. The chain uses TRBV18 and TRBJ1-2, with 7 bases lining up with TRBD1. The CDR3 spans 13 residues. Germline trimming cut 3 bases from V and 3 bases from J; bases unmatched to any gene: 1. Looked up from germline, CDR1 is KGHSH and CDR2 is LQKENI. Filled out from reference TRBV18 and TRBJ1-2, the complete variable domain reads NAGVMQNPRHLVRRRGQEARLRCSPMKGHSHVYWYRQLPEEGLKFMVYLQKENIIDESGMPKERFSAEFPKEGPSILRIQQVVRGDSAAYFCASSPGTDYGYTFGSGTRLTVV.

This rearrangement joins TRBV20-1 to TRBJ1-6; D is uncertain. Per germline, CDR1 DFQATT and CDR2 SNEGSKA (reference sequence). The CDR3 extends over 16 amino acids. Trimming shortened V by 3 bases and J by 0 bases, and 12 bases separated the two germline ends. The CDR3 here is CSASPQASSYNSPLHF. The CDR3 region has the DNA TGCAGTGCTAGTCCTCAGGCGAGCTCCTATAATTCACCCCTCCACTTT.

The chain employs TRBV5-1 and TRBJ2-7; maybe TRBD1 (5 bases). The V and J ends lost 4 bases and 5 bases respectively, with 16 bases between them. The germline V gene encodes CDR1 SGHRS and CDR2 YFSETQ. The CDR3 spans 14 residues. CDR3 loop: CASSVTSLGHEQYF. The CDR3 DNA sequence: TGCGCCAGCAGCGTGACTTCTTTGGGGCACGAGCAGTACTTC. The complete variable domain, with remaining parts taken from reference TRBV5-1 and TRBJ2-7, reads KAGVTQTPRYLIKTRGQQVTLSCSPISGHRSVSWYQQTPGQGLQFLFEYFSETQRNKGNFPGRFSGRQFSNSRSEMNVSTLELGDSALYLCASSVTSLGHEQYFGPGTRLTVT.

This chain joins TRBV4-3 and TRBJ2-1; 10 nucleotides match TRBD2. The CDR3 is 16 amino acids. From germline, CDR1 is LGHNA and CDR2 YSLEER. The V and J ends lost 4 bases and 5 bases, in that order; junction bases with no gene match: 8. The chain's CDR3 is CASSPSGTSDDNEQFF. In DNA, the CDR3 is TGCGCCAGCAGCCCTTCCGGGACTAGCGATGACAATGAGCAGTTCTTC.

This sequence joins TRBV3-1 (or the pseudogene TRBV3-2) and TRBJ2-5, with TRBD1 matching 7 bases. The CDR3 spans 13 residues. The germline V gene has CDR1 LGHDT and CDR2 YNNKEL (reference sequence). Unmatched junction bases numbered 2, after V lost 3 bases and J lost 4 bases. CDR3 amino acids: CASSQAGGETQYF. In nucleotides, the CDR3 is TGTGCCAGCAGCCAGGCAGGGGGAGAGACCCAGTACTTC.

V usage is TRBV19 and J usage is TRBJ1-3; D unresolved. The germline CDR1 and CDR2 sequences are LNHDA and SQIVND (reference sequence). V lost 0 bases to trimming and J lost 0 bases, with 3 bases between them. The CDR3 totals 14 residues. CDR3 sequence (DNA): TGTGCCAGTAGTATAGACAACTCTGGAAACACCATATATTTT. The encoded protein is CASSIDNSGNTIYF.

The chain employs TRBV28 and TRBJ2-5; no clear D gene. The CDR3 loop spans 15 amino acids. Germline V gene lookup returns CDR1 MDHEN and CDR2 SYDVKM. V was clipped by 6 bases and J by 3 bases, with 17 bases between them. The CDR3 sequence: CASSLLGVGEETQYF. The CDR3 DNA is TGTGCCAGCAGCCTCCTTGGAGTTGGAGAAGAGACCCAGTACTTC.

The chain is built from TRBV7-9 and TRBJ1-1; 8 bases match TRBD1. This CDR3 comprises 13 residues. Germline-derived CDR1 and CDR2 are SEHNR and FQNEAQ (reference sequence). The J segment lost 12 bases and the V segment lost 0 bases, leaving 6 bases of the junction unmatched. CDR3: CASSLAPGQGTFF. The CDR3 nucleotides are TGTGCCAGCAGCTTAGCCCCAGGACAGGGCACTTTCTTT.

The chain has TRBV7-2 and TRBJ2-3; maybe TRBD2 (5 bases). The CDR3 has 19 amino acids. CDR1 and CDR2 (germline): SGHTA, FQGNSA. V was clipped by 1 base and J by 6 bases, with 26 bases between them. CDR3 in amino acids: CASSLERRTGLLHGDTQYF. The CDR3, as DNA: TGTGCCAGCAGCTTAGAGCGGAGGACGGGTTTACTGCACGGGGATACGCAGTATTTT.

CDR3 protein: CASSLAGRVGNQPQHF. In DNA form, the CDR3 reads TGTGCCAGCAGCTTAGCAGGGAGAGTTGGCAATCAGCCCCAGCATTTT. The chain links TRBV7-8 to TRBJ1-5; D is uncertain. This CDR3 is 16 amino acids long. Trimming left V 0 bases short and J 2 bases short, with 11 bases between. The germline gives CDR1 SGHVS, CDR2 FQNEAQ.

The chain has TRBV19 and TRBJ1-1; D is possibly TRBD1 (6 bases). V shed 5 bases and J shed 1 base, with 8 bases lying between them. CDR1 LNHDA and CDR2 SQIVND come from the germline V gene (reference sequence). The CDR3 runs to 13 residues. The CDR3 loop reads CASSPTGNTEAFF. The CDR3 DNA sequence: TGTGCCAGTAGTCCGACAGGGAACACTGAAGCTTTCTTT.

V is TRBV9 and J is TRBJ1-2, with 8 bases fitting TRBD1. CDR1 and CDR2 (germline): SGDLS, YYNGEE. J gave up 5 bases and V 7 bases, and 4 bases lay outside the gene matches. The CDR3 length is 12 residues. The CDR3 sequence is CASRQGQYGYTF. In DNA form, the CDR3 reads TGTGCCAGCCGACAGGGGCAATATGGCTACACCTTC.

The chain's CDR3 is CASSQPTGNIYEQYF. The DNA for the CDR3 is TGTGCCAGCAGCCAACCGACAGGGAACATCTACGAGCAGTACTTC. The rearrangement uses TRBV3-1 (or the pseudogene TRBV3-2) and TRBJ2-7, with 7 nucleotides matching TRBD1. This CDR3 comprises 15 residues. The V and J ends lost 2 bases and 3 bases, in that order; junction bases with no gene match: 7. Germline V gene data show CDR1 as LGHDT and CDR2 as YNNKEL (reference sequence).

The rearrangement joins TRBV7-2 to TRBJ2-5, with D perhaps matching TRBD1 (5 bases). The germline V gene encodes CDR1 SGHTA and CDR2 FQGNSA. V was trimmed by 3 bases and J by 1 base, leaving 12 bases between them. The CDR3 totals 15 residues. This CDR3 reads CASSLDTAFQETQYF. The CDR3 DNA sequence: TGTGCCAGCAGCTTGGACACAGCCTTCCAAGAGACCCAGTACTTC. The full variable domain, in which reference TRBV7-2 and TRBJ2-5 provide the parts outside the CDR3, is GAGVSQSPSNKVTEKGKDVELRCDPISGHTALYWYRQSLGQGLEFLIYFQGNSAPDKSGLPSDRFSAERTGGSVSTLTIQRTQQEDSAVYLCASSLDTAFQETQYFGPGTRLLVL.

There are a few counts of this clone. The chain joins TRBV7-9 to TRBJ2-1; TRBD2 matches at 10 bases. The V segment lost 4 bases and the J segment 8 bases; nucleotides outside the gene matches: 8. The germline V gene has CDR1 SEHNR and CDR2 FQNEAQ (reference sequence). The CDR3 spans 15 residues. The CDR3 sequence is CASSYRTSGLYEQFF. The CDR3 nucleotides read TGTGCCAGCAGCTACAGGACTAGCGGTTTATATGAGCAGTTCTTC.

This chain connects TRBV9 to TRBJ2-7; tentatively, D is TRBD1 (6 bases). The V gene lost 4 bases and the J gene lost 7 bases, with 21 bases spanning the gap. This CDR3 has 15 amino acids. Germline V gene sequence: CDR1 SGDLS, CDR2 YYNGEE. CDR3 nucleotide sequence: TGTGCCAGCAGCCAAAATCCAGGGGTTCCCTCGGAGCAGTACTTC. This codes for CASSQNPGVPSEQYF. Filled out from reference TRBV9 and TRBJ2-7, the complete variable domain reads DSGVTQTPKHLITATGQRVTLRCSPRSGDLSVYWYQQSLDQGLQFLIQYYNGEERAKGNILERFSAQQFPDLHSELNLSSLELGDSALYFCASSQNPGVPSEQYFGPGTRLTVT.

CDR3 protein: CSASIQLAKNIQYF. The CDR3 region has the DNA TGCAGTGCTAGTATACAGCTAGCCAAAAACATTCAGTACTTC. The chain links TRBV20-1 to TRBJ2-4; D is undetermined. Germline CDR1 reads DFQATT; CDR2 reads SNEGSKA (reference sequence). The V end was cut by 3 bases, the J end by 0 bases, with 9 bases between. The CDR3 runs 14 residues.

The rearrangement uses TRBV5-1 and TRBJ2-1; possibly TRBD2 for D (6 bases). This CDR3 comprises 19 residues. Germline values: CDR1 SGHRS, CDR2 YFSETQ. Trimming took 1 base from V and 8 from J, leaving 28 bases between them. The CDR3 DNA follows: TGCGCCAGCAGCTTGTCTCCACTGCCGGCGGGGACCCCAGGAGATGAGCAGTTCTTC. Its protein product is CASSLSPLPAGTPGDEQFF.

The chain uses TRBV5-1 and TRBJ1-2; D might be TRBD1 (6 bases). The CDR3 contains 14 residues. The ends were cut back, 4 bases at V and 7 bases at J, with 17 bases in the middle. The germline gives CDR1 SGHRS, CDR2 YFSETQ. The CDR3 here is CASSQGQFRGGYTF. The CDR3, as DNA: TGCGCCAGCAGCCAAGGACAGTTCCGTGGTGGCTACACCTTC.

This chain links TRBV4-3 with TRBJ2-3; D ambiguous. V was cut by 4 bases and J by 5 bases, with 10 bases left in between. Germline V gene data show CDR1 as LGHNA and CDR2 as YSLEER. This CDR3 comprises 13 residues. The CDR3 is CASSRREVDTQYF. Here the CDR3 DNA reads TGCGCCAGCAGCCGCCGTGAGGTAGATACGCAGTATTTT.

The chain has TRBV2 and TRBJ2-7; D possibly corresponds to TRBD1 (6 bases). The CDR3 runs 15 residues. Trimming stripped 1 base from V and 2 bases from J, with 12 bases between. Germline CDR1 reads SNHLY; CDR2 reads FYNNEI. Here the CDR3 reads CASSEGGGAPYEQYF. The CDR3 bases are TGTGCCAGCAGTGAAGGTGGGGGCGCGCCCTACGAGCAGTACTTC.

The chain carries TRBV9 and TRBJ2-7; 7 bases are a match to TRBD1. CDR3 length equals 15 residues. The V and J ends lost 0 bases and 1 base, in that order; junction bases with no gene match: 4. The germline V gene encodes CDR1 SGDLS and CDR2 YYNGEE. In DNA form, the CDR3 reads TGTGCCAGCAGCGTAGCAACAGGGGTTTCCTACGAGCAGTACTTC. Amino acids: CASSVATGVSYEQYF.